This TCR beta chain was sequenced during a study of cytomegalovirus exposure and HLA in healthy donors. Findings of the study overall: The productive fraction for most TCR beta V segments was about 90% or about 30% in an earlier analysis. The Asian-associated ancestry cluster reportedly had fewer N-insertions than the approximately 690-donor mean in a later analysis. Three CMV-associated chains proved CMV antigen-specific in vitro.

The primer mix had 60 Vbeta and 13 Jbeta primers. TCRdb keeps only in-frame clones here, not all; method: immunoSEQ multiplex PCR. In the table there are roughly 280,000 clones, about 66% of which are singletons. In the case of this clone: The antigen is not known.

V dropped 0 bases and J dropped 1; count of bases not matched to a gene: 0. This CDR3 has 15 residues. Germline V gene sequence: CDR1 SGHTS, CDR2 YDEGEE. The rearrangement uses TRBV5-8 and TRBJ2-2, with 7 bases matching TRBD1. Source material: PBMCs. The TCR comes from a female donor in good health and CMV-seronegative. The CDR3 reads CASSLGTGNTGELFF. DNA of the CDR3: TGTGCCAGCAGCTTGGGGACAGGGAACACCGGGGAGCTGTTTTTT.